This T cell receptor beta chain was identified during a study of identical twins (dated by TCRdb to about 2016). Study-wide context: The study deep-sequenced TCR alpha and beta repertoires from monozygotic twins, unrelated adults of various ages and cord blood to test whether fetal clonotypes persist. To rule out contamination, the twin experiments were replicated at different times with different library preparation protocols. Results the study describes overall, beyond this receptor: Abundant cord blood beta clonotypes had fewer insertions, young adult naive repertoires showed a similar but weaker trend, and memory repertoires showed no such trend. In monozygotic twins, recombination models systematically underestimated out-of-frame TCR alpha sharing, but the models matched the sharing seen between unrelated individuals. Invariant T cells such as MAIT and iNKT could partly confound zero-insertion analyses, though diverse VJ usage argued against this for most clonotypes. The excess sharing between twins in beta out-of-frame sequences was weaker because fewer shared sequences reduced the signal-to-noise ratio. Because the same donors could not be followed over many years, conclusions were based on cross-sectional statistical analysis. Compared with coincidental sharing between unrelated individuals, out-of-frame TCR alpha sequences shared between twins had an excess of sequences with low generation probability.

Every donor in the study was a healthy Caucasian. The twin cohort comprised three pairs of female monozygotic twins, all aged roughly 18 to 29 years. Peripheral blood mononuclear cells were the source from which RNA for the TCR libraries was isolated. With respect to this clonotype: Its antigen is still unknown. No clone much larger than this one lies a single base away; base qualities are absent.

The library was generated by 5' RACE. The reads were generated on an Illumina HiSeq 2000. A universal primer binding site was introduced by template switching, and a unique molecular identifier was present in the final cDNA, enabling accurate counting of TCR cDNA molecules. Specific primers in the conserved constant-segment region were used to synthesize first-strand cDNA for TCR alpha and beta chains. To control for contamination, every cDNA library carried two barcodes: a SMART-Mk sample barcode plus Illumina barcodes. TruSeq adapter sequences along with Illumina sample barcodes were introduced in two successive PCR steps. The TCR alpha and beta cDNA libraries were sequenced on the Illumina HiSeq platform using custom primers. Per the authors' processing: Unique molecular identifiers were extracted from raw reads with MiGEC, and CDR3 positions were determined with MiXCR. For each individual, recombination models were inferred using an EM algorithm with the repgenHMM and IGoR tools. Shared clonotypes were analyzed with the tcR package in R, and sharing was normalized by the product of cloneset sizes. To study raw recombination without the effects of thymic and clonal selection, out-of-frame nonproductive sequences were analyzed. The public reads were reprocessed in TCRdb via fastp at Q25 and MiXCR, keeping in-frame beta chains. Under each unique CDR3 protein, matching rows form one entry showing the most common genes and DNA. None of the V and J calls come from the authors' own analysis; TCRdb made them. This sample lists approximately 600,000 distinct CDR3 sequences; 7.1% were detected once. Of the sample, approximately 1.5% falls within the top ten clones.

This same sample was also taken into another study, of yellow fever vaccine responses in identical twins. The other study reports the following: The T cell response to vaccination in identical twins was reported by the authors to appear partly convergent and partly personalized. In identical twins, the study followed T cell clones that responded to the vaccine with precision.

The sequence was obtained from a woman between 18 and 30 years old in good health. Sequenced sample: PBMCs.

The DNA is as follows: TGTGCCAGCAGCTTATTAGGCGGGAGCGAGCAGTTCTTC. The translation is CASSLLGGSEQFF. This receptor chain uses TRBV7-3 and TRBJ2-1; 7 middle bases align to TRBD2. Sequences SGHTA (CDR1) and FQGTGA (CDR2) are obtained from the germline V gene. V loses 2 bases at its end and J loses 10 bases; junction bases beyond the gene matches: 5. The cysteine opens and the phenylalanine closes a CDR3 of 13 amino acids. Only CDR3 DNA is held: 39 bases, read in frame from base 1.